The 30 T cell receptor beta chains below all came from one sample that was sequenced in a study of blood T cell repertoires in COVID-19. The data were produced by immunoSEQ multiplex PCR, yet TCRdb's version contains in-frame clones alone and is incomplete. The sample records about 140,000 clones, about four fifths being singletons. The material sequenced was peripheral blood. These TCRs come from a human donor in a cohort sampled during active COVID-19.

This clone was counted only a few times. This chain links TRBV18 with TRBJ2-7, with 7 bases lining up with TRBD1. J gave up 3 bases and V 4 bases, and 6 bases lay outside the gene matches. Germline-derived CDR1 and CDR2 are KGHSH and LQKENI. This CDR3 contains 14 residues. The CDR3 sequence is CASSLGTAIYEQYF. As DNA, the CDR3 is TGTGCCAGCTCACTAGGGACAGCGATCTACGAGCAGTACTTC.

V is TRBV5-4 and J is TRBJ2-7; D is possibly TRBD1 (5 bases). V lost 0 bases and J 2 bases, leaving 6 bases between the germline ends. Germline V CDR1 and CDR2: SGHNT, YYREEE (reference sequence). This CDR3 region has 13 residues. In DNA form, the CDR3 reads TGTGCCAGCAGCTTGGAGGGGACCTACGAGCAGTACTTC. Its translation: CASSLEGTYEQYF. The full variable domain, completed using reference TRBV5-4 and TRBJ2-7, is ETGVTQSPTHLIKTRGQQVTLRCSSQSGHNTVSWYQQALGQGPQFIFQYYREEENGRGNFPPRFSGLQFPNYSSELNVNALELDDSALYLCASSLEGTYEQYFGPGTRLTVT.

V usage is TRBV5-5 and J usage is TRBJ2-5, with a weak D call TRBD2 (6 bases). The germline CDR1 and CDR2 sequences are SGHKS and YYEKEE (reference sequence). V dropped 3 bases and J dropped 7 bases, with 16 bases sitting between them. The CDR3 consists of 14 residues. The CDR3 DNA reads as TGTGCCAGCAGCTCGCTAGCCTGGGGAGGGACCCAGTACTTC. This encodes CASSSLAWGGTQYF.

The CDR3 protein is CASSPDSNVLTF. CDR3 DNA sequence: TGTGCCAGCAGCCCGGACAGCAACGTCCTGACTTTC. V usage is TRBV7-8 and J usage is TRBJ2-6, with D perhaps TRBD1 (6 bases). The germline V gene has CDR1 SGHVS and CDR2 FQNEAQ. The CDR3 length is 12 residues. V was cut by 5 bases and J by 9 bases, with 8 bases left in between.

As concerns this clone: A much larger clone lies one base from this, so it may be a read error. The V and J genes are TRBV4-3 and TRBJ1-1; D gene unclear. The CDR3 contains 12 residues. Germline V gene data show CDR1 as LGHNA and CDR2 as YSLEER. Trimming shortened V by 0 bases and J by 5 bases, and 4 bases separated the two germline ends. Written as DNA, the CDR3 is TGCGCCAGCAGCCAAGATCGGACTGAAGCTTTCTTT. It translates to CASSQDRTEAFF.

The chain uses TRBV7-2 and TRBJ2-7; 10 bases line up with TRBD1. The CDR3 totals 16 residues. J was trimmed by 1 base and V by 5 bases; bases with no gene match: 8. Germline V gene data show CDR1 as SGHTA and CDR2 as FQGNSA. The CDR3: CASSARQGAVSYEQYF. Written as DNA, the CDR3 is TGTGCCAGCAGCGCCCGACAGGGGGCTGTGTCCTACGAGCAGTACTTC.

The chain couples TRBV18 to TRBJ2-3, with D perhaps matching TRBD2 (7 bases). The V gene's germline CDR1 is KGHSH and CDR2 LQKENI. CDR3 size: 17 residues. V dropped 3 bases and J dropped 0 bases, with 16 bases sitting between them. CDR3 region: CASSPQEGGRSTDTQYF. Here the CDR3 DNA reads TGTGCCAGCTCACCCCAAGAGGGGGGGAGAAGCACAGATACGCAGTATTTT.

The chain recombines TRBV5-5 with TRBJ1-1, with D perhaps TRBD1 (6 bases). Trimming cost V 5 bases and J 1 base, with 9 bases left between them. The germline V gene has CDR1 SGHKS and CDR2 YYEKEE (reference sequence). The CDR3 sequence is 13 residues long. DNA for the CDR3: TGTGCCAGCAGGACACAGGGGAACACTGAAGCTTTCTTT. Its translation is CASRTQGNTEAFF.

The chain couples TRBV11-3 to TRBJ2-3; D is uncertain. Trimming removed 4 bases from V and 6 bases from J, with 11 bases in between. CDR3 length: 13 residues. Germline values: CDR1 SGHNT, CDR2 YENEEA. In DNA form, the CDR3 reads TGTGCCAGCAGCTCGGTTGGTGCGGATACGCAGTATTTT. It translates to CASSSVGADTQYF.

Here the CDR3 reads CASSPQTAQETQYF. The DNA for the CDR3 is TGTGCCAGCTCACCACAGACTGCTCAAGAGACCCAGTACTTC. V gene TRBV18 combines with J gene TRBJ2-5; no clear D gene. Germline CDR1 reads KGHSH; CDR2 reads LQKENI. The CDR3 runs 14 residues. V dropped 1 base and J dropped 2 bases, with 8 bases sitting between them.

This sequence joins TRBV9 and TRBJ2-1; 11 positions agree with TRBD1. The CDR3 contains 16 residues. Germline assignment: CDR1 SGDLS and CDR2 YYNGEE. After removal of 0 bases from V and 5 bases from J, the junction contained 4 bases not matched to a gene. The CDR3 loop is CASSVGTGGAHNEQFF. As DNA, the CDR3 is TGTGCCAGCAGCGTAGGGACAGGGGGCGCGCACAATGAGCAGTTCTTC.

In DNA form, the CDR3 reads TGTGCCAGCAGTTGGGGTACAGGTAGCACAGATACGCAGTATTTT. As protein: CASSWGTGSTDTQYF. V and J are TRBV28 and TRBJ2-3, with D perhaps TRBD1 (5 bases). CDR1 and CDR2 (germline): MDHEN, SYDVKM. The CDR3 covers 15 residues. V was trimmed by 4 bases and J by 0 bases, leaving 11 bases between them.

The V gene is TRBV5-1, the J gene TRBJ2-3, with 10 bases matching TRBD1. J gave up 1 base and V 4 bases, and 9 bases lay outside the gene matches. Germline values: CDR1 SGHRS, CDR2 YFSETQ. This CDR3 is 17 amino acids long. CDR3 protein: CASSTGGTGEGTDTQYF. In DNA form, the CDR3 reads TGCGCCAGCAGCACCGGAGGGACAGGGGAGGGCACAGATACGCAGTATTTT. Variable domain in full (rest from reference TRBV5-1 and TRBJ2-3): KAGVTQTPRYLIKTRGQQVTLSCSPISGHRSVSWYQQTPGQGLQFLFEYFSETQRNKGNFPGRFSGRQFSNSRSEMNVSTLELGDSALYLCASSTGGTGEGTDTQYFGPGTRLTVL.

The rearrangement links TRBV7-2 to TRBJ2-2; perhaps TRBD1 as D (6 bases). The V gene lost 1 base and the J gene lost 5 bases, with 11 bases spanning the gap. Germline V gene lookup returns CDR1 SGHTA and CDR2 FQGNSA. This CDR3 contains 15 residues. DNA of the CDR3: TGTGCCAGCAGCTTAGACAGGGCTGGGACCGGGGAGCTGTTTTTT. It translates to CASSLDRAGTGELFF.

V usage is TRBV5-5 and J usage is TRBJ2-3, with D maybe TRBD1 (5 bases). CDR3 length equals 15 residues. Trimming took off 3 bases at V and 5 bases at J, with 16 bases between the two ends. The germline V gene has CDR1 SGHKS and CDR2 YYEKEE (reference sequence). DNA of the CDR3: TGTGCCAGCAGCTACCAGGGTGGTTTAGGAGATACGCAGTATTTT. It encodes CASSYQGGLGDTQYF.

The chain has TRBV3-1 (or the pseudogene TRBV3-2) and TRBJ2-7; TRBD1 agrees at 7 bases. The CDR3 runs to 13 residues. The germline CDR1 and CDR2 sequences are LGHDT and YNNKEL (reference sequence). With V trimmed by 10 bases and J by 5 bases, 11 bases remained unmatched. The CDR3 spells CATSGTGAHEQYF. The CDR3 DNA follows: TGTGCCACTTCTGGAACAGGGGCCCACGAGCAGTACTTC.

This chain joins TRBV5-4 and TRBJ1-2; TRBD1 agrees at 8 bases. The germline CDR1 and CDR2 sequences are SGHNT and YYREEE (reference sequence). The CDR3 totals 14 residues. The V and J ends lost 4 bases and 4 bases, in that order; junction bases with no gene match: 6. The CDR3 sequence: CASSHDRGTYGYTF. The CDR3 bases are TGTGCCAGCAGCCATGACAGGGGAACCTATGGCTACACCTTC.

This clone was seen just once. CDR3 sequence (DNA): TGTGCCAGCAGTTTTTCAGGGGTCTCCTACGAGCAGTACTTC. Amino acids: CASSFSGVSYEQYF. V gene TRBV27 combines with J gene TRBJ2-7; D might be TRBD1 (6 bases). The CDR3 sequence is 14 residues long. V was trimmed by 3 bases and J by 0 bases, leaving 9 bases between them. Germline CDR1 reads MNHEY; CDR2 reads SMNVEV (reference sequence).

V usage is TRBV30 and J usage is TRBJ2-7; TRBD1 matches at 8 bases. Looked up from germline, CDR1 is GTSNPN and CDR2 is SVGIG (reference sequence). After removal of 7 bases from V and 3 bases from J, the junction contained 8 bases not matched to a gene. The CDR3 is 13 amino acids. CDR3 bases: TGTGCCTTCCAGGGACAGGACTTCTACGAGCAGTACTTC. The encoded protein is CAFQGQDFYEQYF.

The chain links TRBV10-3 to TRBJ1-5, with TRBD1 identical over 7 bases. The CDR3 is 16 residues long. The V and J ends lost 4 bases and 0 bases, in that order; junction bases with no gene match: 6. Germline lookup yields CDR1 ENHRY and CDR2 SYGVKD. In nucleotides, the CDR3 is TGTGCCATCAGTGCGAGGGACAGAAATAGCAATCAGCCCCAGCATTTT. It is translated as CAISARDRNSNQPQHF.

This clone was seen once. The chain recombines TRBV15 with TRBJ2-7; D may be TRBD1 (5 bases). Trimming pared 0 bases from V and 2 bases from J, leaving 8 bases between. The germline V gene encodes CDR1 LNHNV and CDR2 YYDKDF (reference sequence). The CDR3 spans 14 residues. CDR3 in amino acids: CATSRDQGAYEQYF. The DNA for the CDR3 is TGTGCCACCAGCAGAGATCAGGGCGCCTACGAGCAGTACTTC.

This sequence joins TRBV6-5 and TRBJ2-3, with a tentative D call TRBD2 (5 bases). Trimming shortened V by 6 bases and J by 4 bases, and 5 bases separated the two germline ends. The CDR3 extends over 11 amino acids. Germline V gene data show CDR1 as MNHEY and CDR2 as SVGAGI. The DNA of the CDR3 is TGTGCCAGCAGACTAGCAGATACGCAGTATTTT. This gives the protein CASRLADTQYF.

This clone was detected once. This chain uses TRBV6-5 with TRBJ1-5; the D is unclear. The V end lost 0 bases, the J end lost 4 bases, and 10 bases lay between the germline ends. CDR3 size: 15 residues. The germline gives CDR1 MNHEY, CDR2 SVGAGI. CDR3 loop: CASSYSWPPNQPQHF. CDR3 nucleotides: TGTGCCAGCAGTTACTCGTGGCCCCCTAATCAGCCCCAGCATTTT.

The rearrangement joins TRBV7-3 to TRBJ1-1, with 7 bases fitting TRBD1. Germline CDR1 SGHTA, CDR2 FQGTGA. The V segment lost 2 bases and the J segment 11 bases; nucleotides outside the gene matches: 8. The CDR3 spans 13 residues. CDR3 coding DNA: TGTGCCAGCAGCTTAGACCGAACAGGGGACGCTTTCTTT. Protein sequence: CASSLDRTGDAFF.

Only a few counts were recorded for this clone. The chain uses TRBV3-1 (or the pseudogene TRBV3-2) and TRBJ1-2; 7 bases are shared with TRBD1. Germline CDR1 reads LGHDT; CDR2 reads YNNKEL (reference sequence). V lost 4 bases to trimming and J lost 8 bases; unmatched junction nucleotides: 10. The CDR3 totals 14 residues. CDR3: CASSPERIGGGYTF. CDR3 nucleotides: TGTGCCAGCAGCCCCGAGAGGATAGGGGGCGGCTACACCTTC.

V gene TRBV7-2 combines with J gene TRBJ2-7; 7 nucleotides match TRBD1. The CDR3 extends over 14 amino acids. CDR1 SGHTA and CDR2 FQGNSA come from the germline V gene. The V gene end was trimmed by 1 base and the J gene end by 5 bases; junction bases not matched to a gene: 5. The CDR3 is CASSLVRGQDEQYF. CDR3 nucleotide sequence: TGTGCCAGCAGCTTAGTAAGGGGGCAGGACGAGCAGTACTTC.

This sequence joins TRBV9 and TRBJ2-5; a possible D gene is TRBD1 (7 bases). The germline V gene encodes CDR1 SGDLS and CDR2 YYNGEE. The length of the CDR3 is 14 residues. V lost 0 bases, J lost 7 bases, and 13 bases lay in between. The CDR3 region is CASSVGGGGVTQYF. The CDR3 coding sequence is TGTGCCAGCAGCGTAGGAGGGGGCGGGGTGACCCAGTACTTC.

The V and J genes are TRBV6-2 or TRBV6-3 and TRBJ2-7; D gene uncertain. CDR1 and CDR2 from the germline V gene are MNHEY and SVGEGT. V dropped 0 bases and J dropped 4 bases, with 10 bases sitting between them. The CDR3 runs 14 residues. The CDR3 sequence is CASSYSEVKYEQYF. The CDR3 coding sequence is TGTGCCAGCAGTTACTCAGAGGTCAAATACGAGCAGTACTTC.

V is TRBV2 and J is TRBJ2-5; 12 nucleotides align to TRBD2. Germline V gene sequence: CDR1 SNHLY, CDR2 FYNNEI. The CDR3 covers 18 residues. Germline trimming cut 6 bases from V and 2 bases from J; bases unmatched to any gene: 13. The CDR3 DNA sequence: TGTGCCAGCAGCCTCGTGCTAGCGGGGGGGCCTAGACAAGAGACCCAGTACTTC. Encoded protein: CASSLVLAGGPRQETQYF. Filled out from reference TRBV2 and TRBJ2-5, the complete variable domain reads EPEVTQTPSHQVTQMGQEVILRCVPISNHLYFYWYRQILGQKVEFLVSFYNNEISEKSEIFDDQFSVERPDGSNFTLKIRSTKLEDSAMYFCASSLVLAGGPRQETQYFGPGTRLLVL.

The chain combines TRBV20-1 with TRBJ2-5, with 9 positions matching TRBD2. V dropped 3 bases and J dropped 9; count of bases not matched to a gene: 14. The CDR3 runs to 15 residues. Germline-derived CDR1 and CDR2 are DFQATT and SNEGSKA (reference sequence). CDR3 nucleotides: TGCAGTGCTAGTCGGGCGGGGGGGCAGATTCGTCCCCAGTACTTC. It specifies CSASRAGGQIRPQYF.